Listed below are T cell receptor beta chains from one sample, sequenced in a study of siplizumab effects on memory and regulatory T cells. Repertoires were generated with immunoSEQ multiplex PCR, while TCRdb's copy carries only in-frame clones and drops some. Counted here are roughly 26,000 clones, 65% to 90% occurring once; the ten biggest clones make up around a quarter. The sequenced sample consisted of memory CD4+ T cells sorted from blood. The receptors derive from a human donor in good health. The CDR3 runs from the conserved cysteine through the conserved F or W. A D gene is named only where the DNA matches it firmly. Expanded clones get a size class; other rows say once, few or many, or leave the size out.

.	TRBV25-1	14	TRBJ2-2	TRBD1	CASSGTVAPGELFF	TGTGCCAGCAGCGGGACAGTAGCCCCCGGGGAGCTGTTTTTT
once	TRBV5-4	15	TRBJ1-5	.	CASSLDPREDQPQHF	TGTGCCAGCAGCTTGGACCCCAGGGAAGATCAGCCCCAGCATTTT
.	TRBV6-6	15	TRBJ2-2	TRBD2	CASSPQTSGSGELFF	TGTGCCAGCAGTCCCCAGACTAGCGGGAGCGGGGAGCTGTTTTTT
.	TRBV11-2	13	TRBJ2-7	.	CASSLLGPGEQYF	TGTGCCAGCAGCTTACTGGGCCCGGGGGAGCAGTACTTC
once	TRBV7-8	15	TRBJ2-1	.	CASSLTWLRDNEQFF	TGTGCCAGCAGCTTAACGTGGTTACGGGACAATGAGCAGTTCTTC
.	TRBV4-2	15	TRBJ1-4	TRBD1	CASSQRGQVNEKLFF	TGTGCCAGCAGCCAGAGGGGACAGGTCAACGAAAAACTGTTTTTT
.	TRBV9	14	TRBJ2-5	.	CASSPGTTQETQYF	TGTGCCAGCAGCCCCGGGACAACCCAAGAGACCCAGTACTTC
.	TRBV25-1	14	TRBJ1-6	.	CASKESSYNSPLHF	TGTGCCAGCAAGGAGAGCTCCTATAATTCACCCCTCCACTTT
.	TRBV29-1	9	TRBJ1-2	.	CSVDRSNTF	TGCAGCGTTGACCGATCAAACACCTTC
.	TRBV20-1	11	TRBJ1-1	.	CSATYDTEAFF	TGCAGTGCTACTTATGACACTGAAGCTTTCTTT
.	TRBV15	16	TRBJ2-3	TRBD1	CATSRYGQGGADTQYF	TGTGCCACCAGCAGGTACGGACAGGGTGGCGCAGATACGCAGTATTTT
.	TRBV2	12	TRBJ2-7	.	CASSERGPEQYF	TGTGCCAGCAGTGAACGGGGTCCCGAGCAGTACTTC
.	TRBV6-1	13	TRBJ1-2	.	CASSESVDYGYTF	TGTGCCAGCAGTGAAAGTGTGGACTATGGCTACACCTTC
.	TRBV5-4	14	TRBJ2-5	.	CASSSGPKGETQYF	TGTGCCAGCAGTTCCGGGCCTAAGGGAGAGACCCAGTACTTC
.	TRBV6-5	12	TRBJ2-4	.	CASGRGGNIQYF	TGTGCCAGCGGCAGGGGAGGAAACATTCAGTACTTC
.	TRBV4-2	14	TRBJ2-3	.	CASSLRRSTDTQYF	TGTGCCAGCAGCCTGAGGCGGTCCACAGATACGCAGTATTTT
.	TRBV19	16	TRBJ1-3	.	CASSIVPSLSGNTIYF	TGTGCCAGTAGTATAGTGCCGTCACTCTCTGGAAACACCATATATTTT
.	TRBV7-2	15	TRBJ2-5	TRBD2	CASSLAPSGRETQYF	TGTGCCAGCAGCTTAGCCCCGAGCGGGAGAGAGACCCAGTACTTC
few	TRBV19	16	TRBJ1-2	.	CASSIEGGTPGHSYTF	TGTGCCAGTAGTATAGAAGGTGGGACCCCAGGACATAGCTACACCTTC
.	TRBV7-9	18	TRBJ2-1	.	CASSLARAGPSSYNEQFF	TGTGCCAGCAGCTTAGCTCGTGCGGGGCCGAGCTCCTACAATGAGCAGTTCTTC
.	TRBV29-1	14	TRBJ2-7	TRBD2	CSVGGLAGAHEQYF	TGCAGCGTGGGGGGACTAGCGGGAGCTCACGAGCAGTACTTC
few	TRBV19	13	TRBJ2-1	TRBD2	CASRASGVNEQFF	TGTGCCAGTAGGGCTAGCGGAGTCAATGAGCAGTTCTTC